Below are 6 T cell receptor beta chains sequenced from a single sample in a study of post-analysis software for immune sequencing data. Antigens for these TCRs are unknown. Study results and limitations: Controls had lower frequencies than patients of about five TRBV segments, which included TRBV5-6, TRBV5-1 and TRBV20-1.

Incorporated into the TCR beta cDNA libraries were unique molecular identifiers, which served to reduce PCR and sequencing biases. TCRdb re-called the PCR reads through MiXCR, storing one row per CDR3 protein. The sample holds 150,000 to 200,000 distinct CDR3 sequences, roughly 31% seen once. The sample consisted of blood. These receptors originate from a girl aged 5-17 years with multiple sclerosis.

This clonotype has more than one count but fewer than ten. A much larger clonotype is one base distant, so this may be a read error. The chain couples TRBV20-1 to TRBJ2-1, with 9 bases matching TRBD2. The CDR3 runs 15 residues. Germline V gene sequence: CDR1 DFQATT, CDR2 SNEGSKA (reference sequence). CDR3 nucleotide sequence: TGCAGTGCTAGAGATCGTAGCGGGAGCCAGAATGAGCAGGTCTTC. Translation gives CSARDRSGSQNEQVF.

This clonotype is a singleton in its sample. This rearrangement joins TRBV20-1 to TRBJ2-7; D tentatively fits TRBD1 or TRBD2 (5 bases each). The DNA matches TRBJ2-5 better at its end, which makes the J call doubtful. Germline CDR1 reads DFQATT; CDR2 reads SNEGSKA (reference sequence). The CDR3 contains 12 residues. CDR3 sequence (DNA): TGCAGTGCTAGGCAGGGAGAGGGGACCCAGTACTTC. It specifies CSARQGEGTQYF.

A few counts support this clonotype. This sequence joins TRBV7-9 and TRBJ2-7; D may be TRBD2 (6 bases). Germline V gene data show CDR1 as SEHNR and CDR2 as FQNEAQ (reference sequence). CDR3 length: 13 residues. The V and J ends lost 2 bases and 4 bases respectively, with 9 bases between them. CDR3 in DNA: TGTGCCAGCAGCTTACCGGGAGCGTACGAGCAGTACTTC. It is translated as CASSLPGAYEQYF. The full variable domain, completed using reference TRBV7-9 and TRBJ2-7, is DTGVSQNPRHKITKRGQNVTFRCDPISEHNRLYWYRQTLGQGPEFLTYFQNEAQLEKSRLLSDRFSAERPKGSFSTLEIQRTEQGDSAMYLCASSLPGAYEQYFGPGTRLTVT.

Concerning this clonotype: The junction does not match germline at one end; this may be a read error. V usage is TRBV13 and J usage is TRBJ2-1; 12 nucleotides agree with TRBD1. Germline loops: CDR1 PRHDT, CDR2 FYEKMQ (reference sequence). The CDR3 is 18 amino acids. The CDR3 nucleotides are TGTGCCAGCAGCTTAGGCCTTAGTAGAGGGACAGGGGGCAATGAGCGGTTCTTC. Its translation is CASSLGLSRGTGGNERFF.

Concerning this clonotype: A much larger clonotype is one base distant, so this may be a read error. The chain has TRBV20-1 and TRBJ1-1, with D possibly TRBD1 on 6 matching bases. Germline lookup yields CDR1 DFQATT and CDR2 SNEGSKA (reference sequence). The CDR3 has 15 residues. Between the trimmed V and J ends, which lost 4 bases and 5 bases, there was a span of 20 bases. Here the CDR3 reads CSATPRRGARTEAFF. The CDR3 bases are TGCAGTGCTACCCCGAGACGGGGGGCTAGAACTGAAGCTTTCTTT.

Remarks on this clonotype: A much larger clone differs from this one at a single base, so this may be a read error. The rearrangement joins TRBV4-2 to TRBJ2-3, with 12 bases that match TRBD2. CDR3 length: 16 residues. J lost 3 bases, V lost 3 bases, and 4 bases had no gene match. Germline V gene lookup returns CDR1 LGHNA and CDR2 YNFKEQ. The CDR3 sequence: CASSHQTSGSTDTQYF. CDR3 bases: TGTGCCAGCAGCCACCAGACTAGCGGGAGTACAGATACGCAGTATTTT.